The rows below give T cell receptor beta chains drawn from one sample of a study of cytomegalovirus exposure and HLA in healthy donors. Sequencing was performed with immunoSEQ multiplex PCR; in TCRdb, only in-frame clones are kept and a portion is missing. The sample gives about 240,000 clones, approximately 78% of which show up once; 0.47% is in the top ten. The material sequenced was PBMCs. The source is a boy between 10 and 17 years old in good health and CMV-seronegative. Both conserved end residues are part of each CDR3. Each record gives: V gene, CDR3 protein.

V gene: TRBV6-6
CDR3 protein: CASSVAGGGELFF

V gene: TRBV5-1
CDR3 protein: CASSLAINTEAFF

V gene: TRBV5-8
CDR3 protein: CASSLIGGASETQYF

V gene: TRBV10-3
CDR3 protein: CAISGPGQGFFGANVLTF

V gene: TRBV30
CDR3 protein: CAWNRGRNQPQHF

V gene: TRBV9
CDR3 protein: CASSVEDNLRADTQYF

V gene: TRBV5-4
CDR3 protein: CASSLAKPLLAGGGYEQFF

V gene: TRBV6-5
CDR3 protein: CASSLAGGTGELFF

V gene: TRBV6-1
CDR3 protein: CASLVEADTQYF

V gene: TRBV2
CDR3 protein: CASSLTGAGNTIYF

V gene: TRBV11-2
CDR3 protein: CASSTRTLLSSYNEQFF

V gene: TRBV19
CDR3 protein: CASSMGHPQETQYF

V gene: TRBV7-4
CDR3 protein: CASRQGWQGCYEQYF

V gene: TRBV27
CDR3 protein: CASSPSWGGQAYEQYF

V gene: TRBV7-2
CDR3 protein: CASSSWTSGRGYEQYF

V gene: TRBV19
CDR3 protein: CASSIVGGIGEETQYF

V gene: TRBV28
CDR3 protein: CASSTLPGIYGYTF

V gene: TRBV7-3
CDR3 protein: CASSLSGGGEYSNQPQHF

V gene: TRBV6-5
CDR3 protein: CASSWTGARSGNTIYF

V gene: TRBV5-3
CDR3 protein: CARSSNGQAGNTIYF

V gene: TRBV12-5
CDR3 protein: CASGGTDSNEKLFF

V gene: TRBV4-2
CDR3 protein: CASSQGAGGGTDTQYF

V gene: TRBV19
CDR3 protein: CASSPWGQSSYNEQFF

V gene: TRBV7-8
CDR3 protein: CASSRGVPDTQYF

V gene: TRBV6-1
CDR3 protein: CASSVDRGRETQYF

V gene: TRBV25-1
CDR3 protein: CASSRGGYWNYEQYF

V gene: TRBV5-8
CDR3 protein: CASSLDYVQFF

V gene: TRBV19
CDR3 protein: CASSIAGAENSPLHF

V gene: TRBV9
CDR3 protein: CASSFSGRSPGSYNEQFF

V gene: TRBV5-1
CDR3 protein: CASSPGVQETQYF

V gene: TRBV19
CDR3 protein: CASALPGYGYTF

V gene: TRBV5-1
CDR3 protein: CASSPSPVAGAYNEQFF

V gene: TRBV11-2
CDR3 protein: CASSFRQGGEQYF

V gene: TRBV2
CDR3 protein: CASSGTGNQPQHF

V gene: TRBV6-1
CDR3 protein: CASRGGQGWETQYF

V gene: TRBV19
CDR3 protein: CASSLAGVSYEQYF

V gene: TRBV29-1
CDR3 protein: CSVEGGLNTEAFF

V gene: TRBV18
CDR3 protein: CASSPPKGPLYEQYF

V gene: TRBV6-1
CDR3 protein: CASSEEGTHYNEKLFF

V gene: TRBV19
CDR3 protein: CASRLDLGSSYEQYF

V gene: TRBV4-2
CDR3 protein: CASSPVAGSYNEQFF

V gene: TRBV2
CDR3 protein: CASSDGYGYTF

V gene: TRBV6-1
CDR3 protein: CASSEGAYQPQHF

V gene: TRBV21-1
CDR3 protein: CASSSQGTDPGQGCVGGYNEQFF

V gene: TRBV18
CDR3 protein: CASSLLLGSGTMNEQFF

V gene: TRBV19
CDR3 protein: CASSIQGASGQPQHF

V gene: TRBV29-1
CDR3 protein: CSVSRTGSNTGELFF

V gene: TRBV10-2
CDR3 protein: CASSTTGQGPYEQYF

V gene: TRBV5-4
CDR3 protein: CASSSPGFEQYF

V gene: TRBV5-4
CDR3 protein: CASSFHDGTDTQYF

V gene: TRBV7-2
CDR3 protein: CASSPHAGSDQPQHF

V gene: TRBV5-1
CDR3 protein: CATSTGPGNTIYF

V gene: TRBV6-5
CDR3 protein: CASSYNRQHYNEQFF

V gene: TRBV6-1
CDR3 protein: CASSDETGSAEQYF

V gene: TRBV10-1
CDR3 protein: CASSGGGSPYYTF

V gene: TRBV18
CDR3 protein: CASSRGQDNEKLFF

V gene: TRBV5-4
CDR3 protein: CASSFEQPYGYTF

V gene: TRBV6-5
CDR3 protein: CASRDAGLGEQYF

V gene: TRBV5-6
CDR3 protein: CASSSRKRTGEAFF

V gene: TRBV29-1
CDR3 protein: CSVGTGDSYEQYF